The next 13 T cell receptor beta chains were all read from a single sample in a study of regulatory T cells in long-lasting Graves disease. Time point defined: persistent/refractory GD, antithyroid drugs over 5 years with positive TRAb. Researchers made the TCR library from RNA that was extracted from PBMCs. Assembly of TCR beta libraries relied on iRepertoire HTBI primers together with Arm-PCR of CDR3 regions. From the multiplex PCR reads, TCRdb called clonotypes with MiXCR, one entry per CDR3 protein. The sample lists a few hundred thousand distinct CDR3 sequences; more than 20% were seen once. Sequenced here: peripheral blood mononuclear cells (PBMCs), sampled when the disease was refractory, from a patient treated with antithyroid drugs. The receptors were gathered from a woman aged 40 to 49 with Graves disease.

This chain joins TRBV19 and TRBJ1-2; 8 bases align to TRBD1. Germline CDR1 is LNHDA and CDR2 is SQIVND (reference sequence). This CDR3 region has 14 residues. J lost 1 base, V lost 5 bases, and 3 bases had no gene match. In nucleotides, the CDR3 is TGTGCCAGTAGTCGCGGACAGGGTAACTATGGCTACACCTTC. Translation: CASSRGQGNYGYTF.

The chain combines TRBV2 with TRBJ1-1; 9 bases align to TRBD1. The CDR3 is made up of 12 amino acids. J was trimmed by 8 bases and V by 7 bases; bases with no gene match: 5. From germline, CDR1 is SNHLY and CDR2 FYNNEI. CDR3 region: CASTGTGIEAFF. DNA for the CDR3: TGTGCCAGCACCGGGACAGGGATAGAAGCTTTCTTT. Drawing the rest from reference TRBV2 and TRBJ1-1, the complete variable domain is EPEVTQTPSHQVTQMGQEVILRCVPISNHLYFYWYRQILGQKVEFLVSFYNNEISEKSEIFDDQFSVERPDGSNFTLKIRSTKLEDSAMYFCASTGTGIEAFFGQGTRLTVV.

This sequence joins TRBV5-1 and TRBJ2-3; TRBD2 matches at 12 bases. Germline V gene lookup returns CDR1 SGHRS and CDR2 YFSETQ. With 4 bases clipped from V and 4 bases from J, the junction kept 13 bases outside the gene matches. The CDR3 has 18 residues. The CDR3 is CASSLDPLAGGPADTQYF. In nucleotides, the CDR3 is TGCGCCAGCAGCCTCGATCCACTAGCGGGAGGACCTGCAGATACGCAGTATTTT.

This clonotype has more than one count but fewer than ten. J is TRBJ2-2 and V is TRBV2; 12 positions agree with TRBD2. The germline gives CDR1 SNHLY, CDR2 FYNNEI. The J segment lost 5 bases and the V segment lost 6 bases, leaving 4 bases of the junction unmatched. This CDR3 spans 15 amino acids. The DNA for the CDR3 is TGTGCCAGCAGGGGAGGACTAGCGGGGACCGGGGAGCTGTTTTTT. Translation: CASRGGLAGTGELFF. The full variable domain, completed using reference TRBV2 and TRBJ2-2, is EPEVTQTPSHQVTQMGQEVILRCVPISNHLYFYWYRQILGQKVEFLVSFYNNEISEKSEIFDDQFSVERPDGSNFTLKIRSTKLEDSAMYFCASRGGLAGTGELFFGEGSRLTVL.

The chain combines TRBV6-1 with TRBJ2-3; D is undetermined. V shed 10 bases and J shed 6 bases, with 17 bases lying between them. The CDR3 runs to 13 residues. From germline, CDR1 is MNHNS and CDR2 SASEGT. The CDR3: CAIAFGERDTQYF. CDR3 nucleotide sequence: TGTGCCATCGCGTTTGGGGAAAGGGATACGCAGTATTTT.

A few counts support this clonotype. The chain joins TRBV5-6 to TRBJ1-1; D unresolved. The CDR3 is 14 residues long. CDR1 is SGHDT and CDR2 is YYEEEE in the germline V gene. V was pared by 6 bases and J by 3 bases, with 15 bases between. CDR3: CASMRARDDTEAFF. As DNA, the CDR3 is TGTGCCAGCATGCGGGCGAGGGATGACACTGAAGCTTTCTTT.

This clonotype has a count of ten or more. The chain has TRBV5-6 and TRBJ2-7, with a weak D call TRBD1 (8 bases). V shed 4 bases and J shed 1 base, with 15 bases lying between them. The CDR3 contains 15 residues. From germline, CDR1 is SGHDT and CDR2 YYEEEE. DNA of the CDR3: TGTGCCAGCAGCCGGACAGGGAGGGATTCCTACGAGCAGTACTTC. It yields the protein CASSRTGRDSYEQYF.

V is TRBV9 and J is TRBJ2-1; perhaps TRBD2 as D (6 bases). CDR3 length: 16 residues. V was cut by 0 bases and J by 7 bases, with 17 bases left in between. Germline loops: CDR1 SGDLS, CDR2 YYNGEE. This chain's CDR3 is CASSVGRVVEWNEQFF. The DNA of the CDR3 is TGTGCCAGCAGCGTAGGGAGGGTTGTGGAGTGGAATGAGCAGTTCTTC.

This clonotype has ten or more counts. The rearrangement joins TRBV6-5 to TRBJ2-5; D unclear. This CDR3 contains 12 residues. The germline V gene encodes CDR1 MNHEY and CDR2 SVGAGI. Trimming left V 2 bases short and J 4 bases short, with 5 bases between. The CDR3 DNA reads TGTGCCAGCAGTTACCAAAGAGAGACCCAGTACTTC. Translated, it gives CASSYQRETQYF.

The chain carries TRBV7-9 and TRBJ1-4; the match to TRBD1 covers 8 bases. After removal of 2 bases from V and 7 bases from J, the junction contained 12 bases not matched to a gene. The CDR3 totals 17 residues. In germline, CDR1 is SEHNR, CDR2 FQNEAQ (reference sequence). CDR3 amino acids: CASSLHLWRTGPEKLFF. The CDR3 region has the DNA TGTGCCAGCAGCTTACATCTTTGGAGGACAGGGCCTGAAAAACTGTTTTTT.

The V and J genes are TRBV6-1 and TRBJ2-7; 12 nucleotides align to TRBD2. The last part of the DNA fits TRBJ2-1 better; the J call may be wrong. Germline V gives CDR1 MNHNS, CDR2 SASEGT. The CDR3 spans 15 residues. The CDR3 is CASRTSGGPGNEQFF. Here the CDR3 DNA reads TGTGCCAGCAGAACTAGCGGGGGGCCGGGGAATGAGCAGTTCTTC.

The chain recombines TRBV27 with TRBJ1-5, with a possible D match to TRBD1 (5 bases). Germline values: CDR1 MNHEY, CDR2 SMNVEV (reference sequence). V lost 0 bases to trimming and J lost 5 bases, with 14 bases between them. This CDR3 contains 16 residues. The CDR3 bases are TGTGCCAGCAGTTTATCCCCTCGTGGGGCGTATCAGCCCCAGCATTTT. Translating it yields CASSLSPRGAYQPQHF.

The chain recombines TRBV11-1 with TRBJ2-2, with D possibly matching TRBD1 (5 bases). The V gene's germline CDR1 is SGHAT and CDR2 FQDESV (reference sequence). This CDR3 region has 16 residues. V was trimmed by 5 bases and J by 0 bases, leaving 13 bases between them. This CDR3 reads CASSGRGRANTGELFF. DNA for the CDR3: TGTGCCAGCAGCGGACGTGGCAGGGCGAACACCGGGGAGCTGTTTTTT.